A single sample gave rise to the 22 T cell receptor beta chains below, sequenced in a study of OX40 agonist ivuxolimab in advanced cancers. Here immunoSEQ multiplex PCR was the method, and the copy in TCRdb shows in-frame clones only, minus some. Of about 90,000 clones in the sample, more than 80% were seen once. The sample was CD4+ or CD8+ T cells sorted from blood, taken in a trial of the OX40 agonist ivuxolimab. The receptors were sampled from an adult with an advanced solid tumor such as melanoma, head and neck, liver or kidney cancer.

The genes are TRBV10-3 and TRBJ2-7; no definite D call. V was cut by 8 bases and J by 0 bases, with 11 bases left in between. This CDR3 region has 13 residues. Per germline, CDR1 ENHRY and CDR2 SYGVKD. This chain's CDR3 is CAIRTQSSYEQYV. In DNA, the CDR3 is TGTGCCATCCGAACCCAGAGCTCCTACGAGCAGTACGTC.

The chain recombines TRBV5-1 with TRBJ2-7; D is possibly TRBD1 (6 bases). The CDR3 spans 15 residues. Germline V gives CDR1 SGHRS, CDR2 YFSETQ. Deletions cut 4 bases from V and 2 bases from J, with 16 bases between. CDR3 residues: CASSPGLGATYEQYF. CDR3 DNA sequence: TGCGCCAGCAGCCCCGGTTTGGGGGCTACCTACGAGCAGTACTTC.

The chain employs TRBV30 and TRBJ1-5; a weak D match, TRBD1 (6 bases). Trimming removed 3 bases at V and 5 bases at J, with 14 bases between. CDR3 size: 14 residues. The germline V gene has CDR1 GTSNPN and CDR2 SVGIG (reference sequence). The CDR3 bases are TGTGCCTGGAGCCAGACAGGTTACTATCAGCCCCAGCATTTT. Protein sequence: CAWSQTGYYQPQHF. The entire variable domain, with the rest obtained from reference TRBV30 and TRBJ1-5, is as follows: SQTIHQWPATLVQPVGSPLSLECTVEGTSNPNLYWYRQAAGRGLQLLFYSVGIGQISSEVPQNLSASRPQDRQFILSSKKLLLSDSGFYLCAWSQTGYYQPQHFGDGTRLSIL.

V is TRBV23-1 and J is TRBJ2-5; D is unresolved. TRBV23-1 is an ORF; its function is uncertain. This CDR3 has 18 residues. V lost 6 bases to trimming and J lost 3 bases, with 26 bases between them. CDR3 sequence reads: CASRSNEPGPAGEETQYF. The CDR3 DNA reads TGCGCCAGCAGATCAAACGAACCTGGACCCGCCGGCGAAGAGACCCAGTACTTC.

In its sample, this clone was seen many times. The V call is TRBV6-5, the J call TRBJ1-4; the D is unclear. V shed 0 bases and J shed 6 bases, with 5 bases lying between them. Germline assignment: CDR1 MNHEY and CDR2 SVGAGI. The CDR3 has 13 residues. The CDR3 DNA is TGTGCCAGCAGTTACTCGCATGATGAAAAACTGTTTTTT. Residues: CASSYSHDEKLFF.

This clone has only a few counts. This CDR3 is CASSAPTGDQPQHF. CDR3 sequence (DNA): TGTGCCAGCAGTGCCCCGACAGGGGATCAGCCCCAGCATTTT. The chain is built from TRBV25-1 and TRBJ1-5; TRBD1 agrees at 8 bases. Germline CDR1 is MGHDK and CDR2 is SYGVNS. The CDR3 sequence is 14 residues long. With V trimmed by 4 bases and J by 5 bases, 4 bases remained unmatched. The full variable domain, in which reference TRBV25-1 and TRBJ1-5 provide the parts outside the CDR3, is EADIYQTPRYLVIGTGKKITLECSQTMGHDKMYWYQQDPGMELHLIHYSYGVNSTEKGDLSSESTVSRIRTEHFPLTLESARPSHTSQYLCASSAPTGDQPQHFGDGTRLSIL.

The genes are TRBV21-1 and TRBJ2-1; TRBD2, the table's D call, lacks a check against the DNA. TRBV21-1 is marked as a pseudogene. The CDR3 loop spans 18 amino acids. The CDR3 is CASSSGSRALSSYNEQFF. Written as DNA, the CDR3 is TGTGCCAGCAGCTCGGGGTCTAGAGCACTGAGCTCCTACAATGAGCAGTTCTTC.

V and J are TRBV27 and TRBJ2-7, with a weak D call TRBD2 (6 bases). CDR1 MNHEY and CDR2 SMNVEV come from the germline V gene (reference sequence). The CDR3 covers 15 residues. Trimming removed 2 bases from V and 2 bases from J, with 13 bases in between. As DNA, the CDR3 is TGTGCCAGCAGTTTAGCAGGGACTTTGACCTACGAGCAGTACTTC. It yields the protein CASSLAGTLTYEQYF.

V usage is TRBV18 and J usage is TRBJ2-1; a weak D match, TRBD1 (6 bases). Per germline, CDR1 KGHSH and CDR2 LQKENI. This CDR3 region has 14 residues. Trimming shortened V by 2 bases and J by 3 bases, and 8 bases separated the two germline ends. CDR3 nucleotide sequence: TGTGCCAGCTCACCAGGGGGCATCTACAATGAGCAGTTCTTC. It yields the protein CASSPGGIYNEQFF.

CDR3 sequence reads: CASSERSRGTVGSYNEQFF. CDR3 nucleotide sequence: TGTGCCAGCAGTGAAAGGTCTAGGGGGACAGTCGGGTCGTACAATGAGCAGTTCTTC. V gene TRBV6-1 combines with J gene TRBJ2-1; 7 positions match TRBD1. Germline V CDR1 and CDR2: MNHNS, SASEGT. The CDR3 spans 19 residues. V was clipped by 2 bases and J by 4 bases; unmatched bases: 17.

This sequence joins TRBV7-2 and TRBJ2-1; no reliable D call. Germline CDR1 reads SGHTA; CDR2 reads FQGNSA. The CDR3 sequence is 15 residues long. Trimming cost V 5 bases and J 0 bases, with 11 bases left between them. Written as DNA, the CDR3 is TGTGCCAGCAGCCTACTGGGCGGCTCCTACAATGAGCAGTTCTTC. This sequence encodes CASSLLGGSYNEQFF.

This rearrangement joins TRBV19 to TRBJ1-2; 7 nucleotides align to TRBD1. The J segment lost 3 bases and the V segment lost 1 base, leaving 8 bases of the junction unmatched. Germline CDR1 LNHDA, CDR2 SQIVND (reference sequence). The CDR3 extends over 16 amino acids. The CDR3 region has the DNA TGTGCCAGTAGTATAGTCAGCCTCACAGGGGACTATGGCTACACCTTC. It specifies CASSIVSLTGDYGYTF.

The V call is TRBV20-1, the J call TRBJ1-1; D is unclear. The V end lost 6 bases, the J end lost 7 bases, and 12 bases lay between the germline ends. This CDR3 has 11 amino acids. Germline CDR1 DFQATT, CDR2 SNEGSKA (reference sequence). This CDR3 is CSAPSDLEAFF. The CDR3 DNA reads TGCAGTGCCCCCAGCGACCTTGAAGCTTTCTTT.

The chain is built from TRBV5-1 and TRBJ2-6; D uncertain. The CDR3 is 20 residues long. V was shortened by 0 bases and J by 0 bases, with 19 bases between the two germline ends. CDR1 is SGHRS, CDR2 YFSETQ, per germline. CDR3 sequence reads: CASSLEVRVNPFSGANVLTF. The CDR3 DNA is TGCGCCAGCAGCTTGGAAGTCCGGGTCAACCCGTTCTCTGGGGCCAACGTCCTGACTTTC.

The CDR3 reads CASSLRWTSGSAGELFF. The CDR3 DNA sequence: TGTGCCAGCAGCTTAAGATGGACTAGCGGGAGTGCCGGGGAGCTGTTTTTT. The V and J genes are TRBV5-6 and TRBJ2-2, with 13 bases fitting TRBD2. With 2 bases clipped from V and 6 bases from J, the junction kept 7 bases outside the gene matches. The CDR3 runs to 17 residues. The germline V gene encodes CDR1 SGHDT and CDR2 YYEEEE.

This chain uses TRBV7-9 with TRBJ2-2, with no clear D. V was shortened by 1 base and J by 5 bases, with 8 bases between the two germline ends. Per germline, CDR1 SEHNR and CDR2 FQNEAQ (reference sequence). The CDR3 length is 14 residues. The CDR3 DNA is TGTGCCAGCAGCTTAGGCCTGGCGACCGGGGAGCTGTTTTTT. The encoded protein is CASSLGLATGELFF.

The J gene is TRBJ2-7, the V gene TRBV28, with 10 bases that match TRBD1. This CDR3 has 16 amino acids. Germline V gene lookup returns CDR1 MDHEN and CDR2 SYDVKM. V was pared by 0 bases and J by 5 bases, with 7 bases of the junction left unmatched. CDR3 loop: CASSLWGDRGRDEQYF. The CDR3 region has the DNA TGTGCCAGCAGTTTATGGGGGGACAGGGGCCGAGACGAGCAGTACTTC.

The chain links TRBV5-8 to TRBJ2-6; D is undetermined. The V gene's germline CDR1 is SGHTS and CDR2 YDEGEE. The CDR3 is 14 residues long. V was shortened by 0 bases and J by 1 base, with 2 bases between the two germline ends. For the CDR3, the DNA is TGTGCCAGCAGCTTGGTATCTGGGGCCAACGTCCTGACTTTC. It codes for CASSLVSGANVLTF.

The genes are TRBV7-2 and TRBJ1-5; D remains ambiguous. CDR1 is SGHTA, CDR2 FQGNSA, per germline. CDR3 length: 16 amino acids. V shed 1 base and J shed 0 bases, with 10 bases lying between them. The CDR3 protein is CASSLVWSRSNQPQHF. In DNA form, the CDR3 reads TGTGCCAGCAGCTTAGTGTGGTCACGTAGCAATCAGCCCCAGCATTTT.

This clone was counted once. In DNA, the CDR3 is TGTGCCAGTAGTATGGGTAGCTTAATGAACACTGAAGCTTTCTTT. Protein product: CASSMGSLMNTEAFF. This chain links TRBV19 with TRBJ1-1; D gene unclear. The ends were cut back, 3 bases at V and 0 bases at J, with 11 bases in the middle. Germline-derived CDR1 and CDR2 are LNHDA and SQIVND (reference sequence). This CDR3 region has 15 residues.

The chain uses TRBV7-9 and TRBJ1-6; D is ambiguous. Germline V CDR1 and CDR2: SEHNR, FQNEAQ (reference sequence). This CDR3 contains 14 residues. The V and J ends lost 3 bases and 9 bases respectively, with 12 bases between them. DNA of the CDR3: TGTGCCAGCAGCTTCGGGCAGTCAACTTCACCCCTCCACTTT. The encoded protein is CASSFGQSTSPLHF.

The V call is TRBV28, the J call TRBJ1-5; possible D gene TRBD1, 5 bases. Germline V gene data show CDR1 as MDHEN and CDR2 as SYDVKM. Trimming removed 8 bases at V and 1 base at J, with 18 bases between. This CDR3 is built from 16 residues. CDR3 amino acids: CASLLWGGRSNQPQHF. CDR3 nucleotide sequence: TGTGCCAGCCTATTATGGGGCGGCCGGAGCAATCAGCCCCAGCATTTT.